This record concerns one T cell receptor beta chain sequence. Its target is not known. Trimming cost V 3 bases and J 7 bases, with 12 bases left between them. This CDR3 is built from 14 residues. Looked up from germline, CDR1 is LNHDA and CDR2 is SQIVND (reference sequence). This sample is part of a study of cytomegalovirus exposure and HLA in healthy donors. General study points: Per published accounts, TCR beta sequences correctly predicted the HLA-A and HLA-B alleles of most subjects. Previous analysis showed most TCR beta V segments were productive about 90% or about 30% of the time. The study put 150 or so TCR beta chains on its list as cytomegalovirus-associated. Reported performance of the classifier showed diagnosis of cytomegalovirus status with high specificity and sensitivity.

60 Vbeta and 13 Jbeta primers were used in PCR. The method was immunoSEQ multiplex PCR; TCRdb's version includes in-frame clones alone and lacks a portion of them. This table holds approximately 130,000 clones, about 9.4% found once. Material for sequencing was PBMCs. The gene calls are TRBV19 and TRBJ1-4; possible D gene TRBD1, 6 bases. The sequence was collected from a woman aged 40 to 50 in good health and CMV-seropositive. In DNA form, the CDR3 reads TGTGCCAGTAGTATCGGGGGGCTCAGTGAAAAACTGTTTTTT. Translation gives CASSIGGLSEKLFF.